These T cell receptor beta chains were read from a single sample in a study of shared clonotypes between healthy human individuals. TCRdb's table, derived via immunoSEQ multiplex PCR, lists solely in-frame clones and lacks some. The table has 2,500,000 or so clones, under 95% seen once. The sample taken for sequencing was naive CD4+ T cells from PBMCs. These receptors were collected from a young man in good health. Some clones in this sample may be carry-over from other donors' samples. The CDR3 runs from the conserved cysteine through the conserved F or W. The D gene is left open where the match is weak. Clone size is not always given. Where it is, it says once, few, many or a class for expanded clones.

CSARDGGNTIYF | TGCAGCGCCAGGGACGGTGGAAACACCATATATTTT | . | once | TRBJ1-3 | TRBV29-1
CASSAGRPSSYNEQFF | TGCGCCAGCAGCGCGGGGAGGCCGAGCTCCTACAATGAGCAGTTCTTC | . | . | TRBJ2-1 | TRBV5-1
CASSAEGQNPYEQYF | TGTGCCAGCAGCGCCGAGGGACAGAACCCCTACGAGCAGTACTTC | TRBD1 | . | TRBJ2-7 | TRBV4-2
CAWSLGVPGNTIYF | TGTGCCTGGAGCCTGGGGGTCCCTGGAAACACCATATATTTT | . | . | TRBJ1-3 | TRBV30
CASTDRGLIQPQHF | TGTGCCAGCACCGACAGGGGGCTGATACAGCCCCAGCATTTT | TRBD1 | . | TRBJ1-5 | TRBV19
CSVGQAGGRGDEQFF | TGCAGCGTTGGACAAGCGGGAGGAAGAGGGGATGAGCAGTTCTTC | TRBD2 | . | TRBJ2-1 | TRBV29-1
CSVGPGTSRINEQFF | TGCAGCGTTGGACCTGGGACTAGCAGGATCAATGAGCAGTTCTTC | TRBD2 | . | TRBJ2-1 | TRBV29-1
CASSPRGGADAGYTF | TGTGCCAGCAGCCCACGAGGAGGGGCCGATGCTGGCTACACCTTC | . | . | TRBJ1-2 | TRBV11-1
CASSEAPGFNYGYTF | TGTGCCAGCAGCGAGGCGCCAGGGTTTAACTATGGCTACACCTTC | . | . | TRBJ1-2 | TRBV9
CASSRTSGGVYNEQFF | TGCGCCAGCAGTCGGACTAGCGGGGGTGTCTACAATGAGCAGTTCTTC | TRBD2 | once | TRBJ2-1 | TRBV5-1
CASSIPGQGSRGYTF | TGTGCCAGTAGTATCCCGGGACAGGGATCCCGAGGCTACACCTTC | TRBD1 | . | TRBJ1-2 | TRBV19
CAWSVGDGDNQPQHF | TGTGCCTGGAGTGTAGGTGACGGCGACAATCAGCCCCAGCATTTT | . | . | TRBJ1-5 | TRBV30
CASSSGPAGELFF | TGTGCCAGCAGTTCCGGTCCCGCCGGGGAGCTGTTTTTT | . | . | TRBJ2-2 | TRBV5-4
CASSLGFNEQFF | TGCGCCAGCAGCCTCGGGTTTAATGAGCAGTTCTTC | . | . | TRBJ2-1 | TRBV4-1
CASSLGRDILSYEQYF | TGTGCCAGCAGTTTGGGTCGGGACATCCTCTCCTACGAGCAGTACTTC | . | . | TRBJ2-7 | TRBV27
CAWSRAGSQETQYF | TGTGCCTGGAGCCGGGCGGGGAGCCAAGAGACCCAGTACTTC | . | . | TRBJ2-5 | TRBV30
CASSQGSTSRETQYF | TGTGCCAGCAGTCAAGGATCGACTAGCAGAGAGACCCAGTACTTC | TRBD2 | . | TRBJ2-5 | TRBV28
CASSLAIRPGTREADTQYF | TGTGCCAGCAGCTTAGCCATTCGACCCGGGACGCGAGAGGCAGATACGCAGTATTTT | . | . | TRBJ2-3 | TRBV7-9
CASSFRDPLHEQYF | TGTGCCAGCAGCTTCCGGGACCCCCTCCACGAGCAGTACTTC | . | . | TRBJ2-7 | TRBV7-2
CASSVWRANTGELFF | TGTGCCAGCAGCGTATGGCGGGCGAACACCGGGGAGCTGTTTTTT | . | . | TRBJ2-2 | TRBV9
CASSLEGGLNSPYEQYF | TGTGCCAGCAGCTTAGAGGGGGGACTAAATTCCCCCTACGAGCAGTACTTC | . | . | TRBJ2-7 | TRBV7-9
CASSTTTDHTEAFF | TGTGCCAGCAGCACCACGACAGATCACACTGAAGCTTTCTTT | . | . | TRBJ1-1 | TRBV13
CASSESPDRQETQYF | TGTGCCAGCAGTGAATCCCCAGACAGACAAGAGACCCAGTACTTC | . | . | TRBJ2-5 | TRBV25-1
CASSFVGAGEDLYGYTF | TGTGCCAGCAGTTTTGTAGGGGCCGGGGAAGATCTCTATGGCTACACCTTC | . | . | TRBJ1-2 | TRBV27
CASRKETGVNEQFF | TGTGCCAGCAGAAAAGAGACAGGGGTCAATGAGCAGTTCTTC | TRBD1 | . | TRBJ2-1 | TRBV6-4
CASSPGNRGNTEAFF | TGCGCCAGCAGCCCGGGAAACAGGGGCAACACTGAAGCTTTCTTT | TRBD1 | . | TRBJ1-1 | TRBV4-1
CASSPGQGIGKLFF | TGTGCCAGCAGTCCTGGACAGGGTATAGGAAAACTGTTTTTT | TRBD1 | . | TRBJ1-4 | TRBV28
CASSGPGGSYEQYF | TGTGCCAGCAGCGGTCCAGGGGGCTCCTACGAGCAGTACTTC | TRBD1 | . | TRBJ2-7 | TRBV5-4
CASSPGPGGLYGYTF | TGCGCCAGCAGCCCCGGACCTGGGGGACTGTATGGCTACACCTTC | . | . | TRBJ1-2 | TRBV5-1
CASSVALSGAFTDTQYF | TGTGCCAGCAGTGTTGCGCTTAGCGGAGCCTTCACAGATACGCAGTATTTT | . | . | TRBJ2-3 | TRBV25-1
CASSYNRNEKLFF | TGTGCCAGCAGCTACAACAGGAATGAAAAACTGTTTTTT | . | . | TRBJ1-4 | TRBV7-2
CASSSGGTGMTETQYF | TGCGCCAGCAGTTCCGGGGGGACAGGGATGACGGAGACCCAGTACTTC | TRBD1 | . | TRBJ2-5 | TRBV5-1
CAWTHRDRGRGINQPQHF | TGTGCCTGGACCCACCGGGACAGGGGGCGCGGGATCAATCAGCCCCAGCATTTT | TRBD1 | . | TRBJ1-5 | TRBV30
CSAGLLLQETQYF | TGCAGCGCCGGACTACTTCTCCAAGAGACCCAGTACTTC | . | . | TRBJ2-5 | TRBV29-1
CASRLPRGQQVYGYTF | TGTGCCAGCAGGCTCCCGAGGGGACAGCAAGTCTATGGCTACACCTTC | TRBD1 | once | TRBJ1-2 | TRBV2
CASSREGREKLFF | TGCGCCAGCAGCCGGGAGGGCCGTGAAAAACTGTTTTTT | . | . | TRBJ1-4 | TRBV4-3
CASSWGGAGSGRGYEQYF | TGCGCCAGCAGCTGGGGGGGTGCTGGGAGCGGGAGAGGATATGAGCAGTACTTC | TRBD2 | once | TRBJ2-7 | TRBV5-1
CASSLYVTNTGELFF | TGTGCCAGCAGCCTTTACGTTACGAACACCGGGGAGCTGTTTTTT | . | . | TRBJ2-2 | TRBV16
CASSPTGIEQYF | TGTGCCAGCTCACCAACGGGGATCGAGCAGTACTTC | . | . | TRBJ2-7 | TRBV18
CASSFGTTGTQYF | TGTGCCAGCAGCTTTGGGACTACTGGGACCCAGTACTTC | TRBD2 | . | TRBJ2-5 | TRBV7-3
CASNLTVNEKLFF | TGTGCCAGCAACCTGACAGTTAATGAAAAACTGTTTTTT | . | once | TRBJ1-4 | TRBV21-1
CASSGTQGGYTF | TGTGCCAGCAGTGGAACACAGGGCGGCTACACCTTC | . | . | TRBJ1-2 | TRBV2